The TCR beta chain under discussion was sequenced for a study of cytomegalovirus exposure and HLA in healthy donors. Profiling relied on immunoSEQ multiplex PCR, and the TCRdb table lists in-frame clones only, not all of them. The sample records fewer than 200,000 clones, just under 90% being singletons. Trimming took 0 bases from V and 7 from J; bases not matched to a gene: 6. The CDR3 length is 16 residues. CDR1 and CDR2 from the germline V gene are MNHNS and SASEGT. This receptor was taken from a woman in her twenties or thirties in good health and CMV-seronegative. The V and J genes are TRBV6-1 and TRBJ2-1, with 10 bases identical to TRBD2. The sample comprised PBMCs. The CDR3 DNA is TGTGCCAGCAGTGAAGCGCCGGGAGCGGGGGGGAATGAGCAGTTCTTC. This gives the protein CASSEAPGAGGNEQFF.